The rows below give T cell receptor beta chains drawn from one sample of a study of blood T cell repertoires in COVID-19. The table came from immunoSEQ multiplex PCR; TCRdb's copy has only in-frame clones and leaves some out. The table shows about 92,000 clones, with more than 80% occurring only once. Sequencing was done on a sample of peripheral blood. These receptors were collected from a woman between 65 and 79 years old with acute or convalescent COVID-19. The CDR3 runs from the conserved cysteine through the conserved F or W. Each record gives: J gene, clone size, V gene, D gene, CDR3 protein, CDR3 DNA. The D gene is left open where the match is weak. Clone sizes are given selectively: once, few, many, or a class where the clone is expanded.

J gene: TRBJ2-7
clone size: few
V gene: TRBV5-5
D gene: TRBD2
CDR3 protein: CASSSSGGPEAEQYF
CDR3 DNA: TGTGCCAGCAGCTCTAGCGGGGGCCCTGAGGCCGAGCAGTACTTC

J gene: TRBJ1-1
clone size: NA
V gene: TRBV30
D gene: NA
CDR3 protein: CAWSFQGEAFF
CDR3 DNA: TGTGCCTGGAGTTTCCAGGGTGAAGCTTTCTTT

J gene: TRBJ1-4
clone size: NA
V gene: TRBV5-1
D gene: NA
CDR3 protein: CASSLRPGWGEKLFF
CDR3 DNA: TGCGCCAGCAGCTTGCGCCCGGGGTGGGGAGAAAAACTGTTTTTT

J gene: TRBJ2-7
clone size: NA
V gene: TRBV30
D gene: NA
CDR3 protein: CAWSNFLAYEQYF
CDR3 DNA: TGTGCCTGGAGTAATTTCTTGGCATACGAGCAGTACTTC

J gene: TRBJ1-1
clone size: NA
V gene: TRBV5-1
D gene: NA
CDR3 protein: CASSRGEGNTEAFF
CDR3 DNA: TGCGCCAGCAGCCGTGGCGAGGGTAACACTGAAGCTTTCTTT

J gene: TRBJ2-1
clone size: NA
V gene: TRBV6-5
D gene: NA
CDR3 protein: CASSLAPGEQFF
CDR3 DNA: TGTGCCAGCAGTTTAGCGCCAGGTGAGCAGTTCTTC

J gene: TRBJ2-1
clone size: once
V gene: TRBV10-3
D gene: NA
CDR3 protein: CAIKRASNEQFF
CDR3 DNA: TGTGCCATCAAGAGGGCTAGCAATGAGCAGTTCTTC

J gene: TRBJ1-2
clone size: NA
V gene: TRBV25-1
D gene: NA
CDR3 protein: CASSEYTAGAGYTF
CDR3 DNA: TGTGCCAGCAGTGAATACACGGCAGGGGCTGGCTACACCTTC

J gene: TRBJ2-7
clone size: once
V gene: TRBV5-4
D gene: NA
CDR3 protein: CASSRVGGTHEQYF
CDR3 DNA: TGTGCCAGCAGCCGGGTGGGGGGAACCCACGAGCAGTACTTC

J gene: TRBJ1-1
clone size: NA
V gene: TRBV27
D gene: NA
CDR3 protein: CASSLFRGQGAFF
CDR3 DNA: TGTGCCAGCAGTTTATTCAGGGGCCAAGGGGCTTTCTTT

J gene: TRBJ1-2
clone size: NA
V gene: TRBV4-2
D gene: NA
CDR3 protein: CASSQVTVSNYGYTF
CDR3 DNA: TGTGCCAGCAGCCAAGTTACAGTCTCTAACTATGGCTACACCTTC

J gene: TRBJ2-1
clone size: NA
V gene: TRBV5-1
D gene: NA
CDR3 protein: CASSTAGGSYNEQFF
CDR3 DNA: TGCGCCAGCAGCACGGCCGGCGGGTCCTACAATGAGCAGTTCTTC

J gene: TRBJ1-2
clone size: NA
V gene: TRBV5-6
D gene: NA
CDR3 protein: CASSLGDGGYTF
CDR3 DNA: TGTGCCAGCAGCTTGGGCGATGGTGGCTACACCTTC

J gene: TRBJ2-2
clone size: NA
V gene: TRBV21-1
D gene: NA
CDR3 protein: CANSQTGTGGFGELFF
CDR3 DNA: TGTGCCAACAGCCAGACCGGGACAGGGGGATTCGGGGAGCTGTTTTTT

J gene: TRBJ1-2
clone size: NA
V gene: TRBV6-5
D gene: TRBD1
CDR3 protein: CASSPSGTGMGYTF
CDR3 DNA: TGTGCCAGCAGTCCTTCCGGGACAGGGATGGGCTACACCTTC

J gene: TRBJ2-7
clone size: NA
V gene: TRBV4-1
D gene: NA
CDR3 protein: CASSQVNTFLTYEQYF
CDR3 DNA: TGCGCCAGCAGCCAAGTGAACACCTTCCTTACCTACGAGCAGTACTTC

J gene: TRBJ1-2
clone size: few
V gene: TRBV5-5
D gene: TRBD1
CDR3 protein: CASSSHLQGAYGYTF
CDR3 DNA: TGTGCCAGCAGCAGCCACCTACAGGGGGCCTATGGCTACACCTTC

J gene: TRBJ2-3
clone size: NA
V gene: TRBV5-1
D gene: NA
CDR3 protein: CASSLGGVGTDTQYF
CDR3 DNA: TGCGCCAGCAGCTTGGGCGGGGTGGGCACAGATACGCAGTATTTT

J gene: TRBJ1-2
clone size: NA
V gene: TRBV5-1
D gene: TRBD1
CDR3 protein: CASSSDTEFRGLRGYTF
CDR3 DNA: TGCGCCAGCAGCTCTGACACGGAATTCAGGGGGTTGAGGGGCTACACCTTC

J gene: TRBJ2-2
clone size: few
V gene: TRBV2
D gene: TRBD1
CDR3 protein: CASYGQGKTGELFF
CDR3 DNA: TGTGCCAGCTATGGACAGGGGAAGACCGGGGAGCTGTTTTTT

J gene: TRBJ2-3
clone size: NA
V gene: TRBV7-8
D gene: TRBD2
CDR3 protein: CASQLRLAGVWTDTQYF
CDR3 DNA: TGTGCCAGCCAGCTTAGACTAGCGGGAGTGTGGACAGATACGCAGTATTTT

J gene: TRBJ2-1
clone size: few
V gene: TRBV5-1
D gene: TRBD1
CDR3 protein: CASSPPGQGNEQFF
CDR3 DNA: TGCGCCAGCAGCCCACCGGGACAGGGCAATGAGCAGTTCTTC

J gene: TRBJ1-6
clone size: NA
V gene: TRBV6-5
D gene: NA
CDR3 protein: CASSSRVLNSPLHF
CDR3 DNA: TGTGCCAGCAGTTCGAGGGTTTTGAATTCACCCCTCCACTTT

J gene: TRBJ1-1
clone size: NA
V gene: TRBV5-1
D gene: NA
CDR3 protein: CASSSQGPSTEAFF
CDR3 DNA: TGCGCCAGCAGCTCTCAGGGGCCTTCCACTGAAGCTTTCTTT

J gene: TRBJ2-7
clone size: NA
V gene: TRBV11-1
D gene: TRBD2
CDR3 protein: CASSRGLAVYEQYF
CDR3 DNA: TGTGCCAGCAGCCGGGGACTAGCGGTATACGAGCAGTACTTC

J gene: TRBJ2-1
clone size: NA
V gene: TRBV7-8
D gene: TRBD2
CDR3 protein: CASSHGLARYNEQFF
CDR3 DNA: TGTGCCAGCAGCCACGGACTAGCCCGATACAATGAGCAGTTCTTC

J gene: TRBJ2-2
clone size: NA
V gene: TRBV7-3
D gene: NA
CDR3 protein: CASSLTPGGTGELFF
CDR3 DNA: TGTGCCAGCAGCCTGACCCCAGGGGGGACCGGGGAGCTGTTTTTT

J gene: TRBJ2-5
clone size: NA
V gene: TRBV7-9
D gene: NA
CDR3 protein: CASSLGHPQETQYF
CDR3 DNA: TGTGCCAGCAGCCTCGGACACCCTCAAGAGACCCAGTACTTC

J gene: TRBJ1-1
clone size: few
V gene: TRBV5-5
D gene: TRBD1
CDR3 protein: CASSLGDREAFF
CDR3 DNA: TGTGCCAGCAGCTTGGGGGACAGGGAAGCTTTCTTT

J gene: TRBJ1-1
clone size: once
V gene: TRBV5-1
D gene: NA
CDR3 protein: CASSLVGGANTEAFF
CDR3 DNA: TGCGCCAGCAGCTTGGTCGGGGGTGCGAACACTGAAGCTTTCTTT

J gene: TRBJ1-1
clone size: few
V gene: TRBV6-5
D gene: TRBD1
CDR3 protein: CASRRTGDTEAFF
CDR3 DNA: TGTGCCAGCAGGAGGACAGGGGACACTGAAGCTTTCTTT

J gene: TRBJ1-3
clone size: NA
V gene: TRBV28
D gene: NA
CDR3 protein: CASSLWRTLGNTIYF
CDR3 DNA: TGTGCCAGCAGTTTATGGAGGACACTTGGAAACACCATATATTTT

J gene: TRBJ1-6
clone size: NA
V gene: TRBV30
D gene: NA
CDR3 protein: CAWSGGGGENSPLHF
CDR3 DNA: TGTGCCTGGAGTGGCGGGGGAGGTGAGAATTCACCCCTCCACTTT

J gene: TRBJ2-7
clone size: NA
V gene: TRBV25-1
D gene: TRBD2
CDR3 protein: CASSISGSYEQYF
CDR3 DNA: TGTGCCAGCAGCATTAGCGGGAGCTACGAGCAGTACTTC

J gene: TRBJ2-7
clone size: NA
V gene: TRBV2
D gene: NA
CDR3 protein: CASSFSGDEQYF
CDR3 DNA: TGTGCCAGCAGTTTTAGCGGCGACGAGCAGTACTTC

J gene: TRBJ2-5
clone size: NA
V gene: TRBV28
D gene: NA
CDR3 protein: CASSRQLQETQYF
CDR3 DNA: TGTGCCAGCAGTAGACAGCTTCAAGAGACCCAGTACTTC

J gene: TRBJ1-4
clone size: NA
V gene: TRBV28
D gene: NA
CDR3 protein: CASRPGATNEKLFF
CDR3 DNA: TGTGCCAGCCGACCAGGGGCAACTAATGAAAAACTGTTTTTT

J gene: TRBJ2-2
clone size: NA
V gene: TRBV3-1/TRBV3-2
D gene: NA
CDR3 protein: CASSQDGGPGELFF
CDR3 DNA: TGTGCCAGCAGCCAAGACGGGGGGCCCGGGGAGCTGTTTTTT

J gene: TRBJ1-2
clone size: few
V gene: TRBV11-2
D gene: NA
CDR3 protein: CASSSVRRAGYTF
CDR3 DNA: TGTGCCAGCAGCTCTGTGAGGAGGGCTGGCTACACCTTC

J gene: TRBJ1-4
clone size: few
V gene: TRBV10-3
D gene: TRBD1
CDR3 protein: CAISESILQGEWDLDEKLFF
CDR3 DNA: TGTGCCATCAGTGAGTCGATTCTCCAGGGGGAATGGGATTTGGATGAAAAACTGTTTTTT

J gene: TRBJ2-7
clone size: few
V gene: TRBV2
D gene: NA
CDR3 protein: CASSEAGFSSYEQYF
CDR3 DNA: TGTGCCAGCAGTGAGGCGGGATTTTCGTCCTACGAGCAGTACTTC

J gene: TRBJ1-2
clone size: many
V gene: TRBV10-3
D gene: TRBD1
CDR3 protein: CAIKGAPGYGYTF
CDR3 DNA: TGTGCCATCAAGGGGGCTCCGGGCTATGGCTACACCTTC

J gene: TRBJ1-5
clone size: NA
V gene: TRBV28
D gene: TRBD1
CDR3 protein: CASSLGAGGGSNQPQHF
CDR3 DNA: TGTGCCAGCAGTTTAGGCGCAGGGGGAGGTAGCAATCAGCCCCAGCATTTT

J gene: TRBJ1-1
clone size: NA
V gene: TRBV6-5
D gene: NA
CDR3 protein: CASSYSSNTEAFF
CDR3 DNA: TGTGCCAGCAGTTACTCGAGTAACACTGAAGCTTTCTTT

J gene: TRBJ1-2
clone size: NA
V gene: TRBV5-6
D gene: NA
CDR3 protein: CASSLARDYGYTF
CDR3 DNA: TGTGCCAGCAGCTTGGCCAGGGACTATGGCTACACCTTC

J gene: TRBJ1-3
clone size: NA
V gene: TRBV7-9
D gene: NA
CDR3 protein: CASSSEGDTSGNTIYF
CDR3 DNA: TGTGCCAGCAGCTCTGAAGGGGACACCTCTGGAAACACCATATATTTT

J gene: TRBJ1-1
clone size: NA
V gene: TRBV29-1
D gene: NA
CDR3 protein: CSVVGGSTEAFF
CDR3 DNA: TGCAGCGTTGTGGGGGGAAGCACTGAAGCTTTCTTT

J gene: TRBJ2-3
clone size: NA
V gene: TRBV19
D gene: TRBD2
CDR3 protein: CASSPRWSGRSDTQYF
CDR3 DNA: TGTGCCAGTAGTCCCCGGTGGAGCGGGAGGTCAGATACGCAGTATTTT

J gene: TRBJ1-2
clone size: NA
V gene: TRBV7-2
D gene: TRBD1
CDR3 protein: CASRFRSHWSGQGGGYTF
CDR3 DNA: TGTGCCAGCAGATTTAGGTCTCATTGGTCTGGACAGGGCGGTGGCTACACCTTC

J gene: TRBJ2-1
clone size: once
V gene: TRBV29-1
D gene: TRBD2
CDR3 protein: CSARPGLAGGYNEQFF
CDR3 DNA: TGCAGCGCCCGACCGGGACTAGCGGGGGGTTACAATGAGCAGTTCTTC

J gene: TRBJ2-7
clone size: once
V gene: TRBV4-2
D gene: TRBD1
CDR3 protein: CASSQEVQGYEQYF
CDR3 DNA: TGTGCCAGCAGCCAAGAGGTACAGGGGTACGAGCAGTACTTC